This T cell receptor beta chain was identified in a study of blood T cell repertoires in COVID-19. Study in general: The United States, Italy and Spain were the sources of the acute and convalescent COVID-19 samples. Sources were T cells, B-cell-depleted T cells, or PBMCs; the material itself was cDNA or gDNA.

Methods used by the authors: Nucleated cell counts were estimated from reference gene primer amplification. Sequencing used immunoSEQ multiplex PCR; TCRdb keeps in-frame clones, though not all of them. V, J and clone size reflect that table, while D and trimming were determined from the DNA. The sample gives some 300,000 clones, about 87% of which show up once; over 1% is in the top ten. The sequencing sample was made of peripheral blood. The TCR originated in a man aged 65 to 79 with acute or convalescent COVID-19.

The chain's CDR3 is CASSVYRDRATDTQYF. CDR3 in DNA: TGTGCCAGCAGCGTATATAGGGACAGGGCCACAGATACGCAGTATTTT. The genes are TRBV9 and TRBJ2-3; TRBD1 aligns across 9 bases. J was trimmed by 2 bases and V by 1 base; bases with no gene match: 5. There are 16 residues in the CDR3. CDR1 and CDR2 (germline): SGDLS, YYNGEE.